This T cell receptor beta chain was sequenced during a study of chemoradiotherapy in HPV16-positive cancers. The overall study: Candidate HPV-specific clones and shared TCR motifs came from two HPV16-positive patients.

Germline values: CDR1 ENHRY, CDR2 SYGVKD. V gave up 7 bases and J gave up 6 bases, with 18 bases separating them. CDR3 size: 14 residues. The method was immunoSEQ multiplex PCR; TCRdb's version includes in-frame clones alone and lacks a portion of them. This table holds around 980 clones, more than 75% found once. This chain connects TRBV10-3 to TRBJ1-1; D is ambiguous. This sample comprised tumor tissue, obtained from a patient who underwent chemoradiotherapy. This clonotype originated in a human donor with HPV-associated anogenital cancer. This CDR3 reads CAITENFEVSEAFF. Here the CDR3 DNA reads TGTGCCATCACTGAAAACTTCGAGGTTTCTGAAGCTTTCTTT.